The 25 T cell receptor beta chains below come from one sample, sequenced in a study of graft-versus-host responses after intestinal transplantation (dated by TCRdb to the early 2020s). Taken with the paper, the label for time point translates to: cells obtained before transplantation from donor or recipient. In the mixed lymphocyte reactions, some 200,000 CFSE-labeled pre-transplant responders were plated with some 200,000 irradiated violet-dye-labeled stimulators and cultured for 6 days. The library relied on the immunoSEQ multiplex PCR assay. What TCRdb holds here is the immuneACCESS table cut down to in-frame rearrangements. Part of the clones is not present; checked against another copy, under half of the missing clones reflect an unresolved V gene, and the others are unexplained. For this sample there are about 8,000 clones; around 30% appear just once. Around 2% of the sample goes to the ten largest clones.

The sample consisted of alloreactive CD8+ T cells from a mixed lymphocyte reaction culture, taken before intestinal transplant. Per the publication, the cell subset or site label means: CFSE-low proliferating T cells sorted from roughly 6-day pre-transplant mixed lymphocyte reaction (GvH or HvG direction). The source of these receptors is a human patient who received an intestinal transplant.

In this sample, this clone turned up once. The chain carries TRBV7-2 and TRBJ1-2; 8 bases line up with TRBD1. V was pared by 1 base and J by 2 bases, with 0 bases of the junction left unmatched. The germline CDR1 and CDR2 sequences are SGHTA and FQGNSA. CDR3 length equals 14 residues. This chain's CDR3 is CASSLGDRNYGYTF. The CDR3 region has the DNA TGTGCCAGCAGCTTAGGGGACAGGAACTATGGCTACACCTTC.

The chain combines TRBV29-1 with TRBJ2-1, with TRBD2 identical over 10 bases. V was pared by 4 bases and J by 4 bases, with 10 bases of the junction left unmatched. This CDR3 contains 16 residues. CDR1 and CDR2 (germline): SQVTM, ANQGSEA. The CDR3 region has the DNA TGCAGCGTTGTTGGTGACGGGACTAGCGATTACAATGAGCAGTTCTTC. Encoded protein: CSVVGDGTSDYNEQFF.

The genes are TRBV4-3 and TRBJ2-1; weak D call: TRBD2 (5 bases). The CDR3 contains 17 residues. The germline V and J ends were trimmed by 1 base and 6 bases, with 19 bases remaining between them. The V gene's germline CDR1 is LGHNA and CDR2 YSLEER. As DNA, the CDR3 is TGCGCCAGCAGCCAAGGGGCCCCGACTAACCCAGCCAATGAGCAGTTCTTC. It encodes CASSQGAPTNPANEQFF.

This clone was recorded a few times. V usage is TRBV25-1 and J usage is TRBJ2-7; no firm D call. The V end lost 0 bases, the J end lost 6 bases, and 12 bases lay between the germline ends. The CDR3 contains 14 residues. CDR1 is MGHDK, CDR2 SYGVNS, per germline. The CDR3 DNA follows: TGTGCCAGCAGTGAATACAACTTGCTCTCCGAGCAGTACTTC. This sequence encodes CASSEYNLLSEQYF.

The J gene is TRBJ1-5, the V gene TRBV19; D gene uncertain. Germline lookup yields CDR1 LNHDA and CDR2 SQIVND (reference sequence). The CDR3 is 15 amino acids. V lost 0 bases and J 5 bases, leaving 11 bases between the germline ends. This chain's CDR3 is CASSIEGEGYQPQHF. Written as DNA, the CDR3 is TGTGCCAGTAGTATAGAAGGAGAAGGATATCAGCCCCAGCATTTT. Combining the CDR3 with reference TRBV19 and TRBJ1-5 gives the whole variable domain DGGITQSPKYLFRKEGQNVTLSCEQNLNHDAMYWYRQDPGQGLRLIYYSQIVNDFQKGDIAEGYSVSREKKESFPLTVTSAQKNPTAFYLCASSIEGEGYQPQHFGDGTRLSIL.

In this sample, this clone turned up a few times. The chain recombines TRBV6-4 with TRBJ2-5; TRBD2 matches at 9 bases. CDR3 length: 16 amino acids. Germline CDR1 reads MRHNA; CDR2 reads SNTAGT. The V segment lost 1 base and the J segment 5 bases; nucleotides outside the gene matches: 8. The CDR3 DNA reads TGTGCCAGCAGTGACTACTTGCGGGAGGGCCGTGAGACCCAGTACTTC. It is translated as CASSDYLREGRETQYF.

This clone was detected only a few times. The rearrangement links TRBV2 to TRBJ2-4; D is undetermined. The V and J ends lost 7 bases and 1 base respectively, with 14 bases between them. The CDR3 is 15 amino acids. Germline assignment: CDR1 SNHLY and CDR2 FYNNEI. CDR3 region: CASIEASVAKNIQYF. CDR3 DNA: TGTGCCAGCATAGAGGCCAGCGTGGCCAAAAACATTCAGTACTTC.

The chain links TRBV6-1 to TRBJ2-3; 7 bases are a match to TRBD2. This CDR3 comprises 15 residues. With 0 bases clipped from V and 4 bases from J, the junction kept 4 bases outside the gene matches. Per the germline V gene, CDR1 is MNHNS and CDR2 is SASEGT. As DNA, the CDR3 is TGTGCCAGCAGTGAAGCGGGACTAATGGCAGATACGCAGTATTTT. This encodes CASSEAGLMADTQYF.

V is TRBV4-1 and J is TRBJ2-7; tentatively, D is TRBD2 (6 bases). Trimming stripped 1 base from V and 3 bases from J, with 13 bases between. Germline V gene data show CDR1 as MGHRA and CDR2 as YSYEKL. The CDR3 loop spans 15 amino acids. The CDR3 DNA is TGCGCCAGCAGCCAAGCCCGGGGAGCGGGCTACGAGCAGTACTTC. It translates to CASSQARGAGYEQYF.

This clone is categorized as medium-sized. The rearrangement uses TRBV11-3 and TRBJ1-5, with 9 bases lining up with TRBD1. This CDR3 region has 19 residues. Germline lookup yields CDR1 SGHNT and CDR2 YENEEA. Unmatched junction bases numbered 15, after V lost 4 bases and J lost 2 bases. CDR3 coding DNA: TGTGCCAGCAGCTCCCTGTCCCGGGACAGGGCCGAGGGCAATCAGCCCCAGCATTTT. This sequence encodes CASSSLSRDRAEGNQPQHF. Combining the CDR3 with reference TRBV11-3 and TRBJ1-5 gives the whole variable domain EAGVVQSPRYKIIEKKQPVAFWCNPISGHNTLYWYLQNLGQGPELLIRYENEEAVDDSQLPKDRFSAERLKGVDSTLKIQPAELGDSAVYLCASSSLSRDRAEGNQPQHFGDGTRLSIL.

There are a few counts of this clone. The genes are TRBV4-3 and TRBJ2-3; the match to TRBD2 covers 9 bases. The length of the CDR3 is 14 residues. Germline V CDR1 and CDR2: LGHNA, YSLEER. J gave up 4 bases and V 1 base, and 0 bases lay outside the gene matches. CDR3 protein: CASSQGGGADTQYF. DNA for the CDR3: TGCGCCAGCAGCCAAGGCGGGGGGGCAGATACGCAGTATTTT.

This clone is categorized as medium-sized. V usage is TRBV7-6 and J usage is TRBJ2-7; TRBD1 matches 7 bases. The CDR3 loop spans 14 amino acids. Germline loops: CDR1 SGHVS, CDR2 FNYEAQ. The J segment lost 4 bases and the V segment lost 1 base, leaving 4 bases of the junction unmatched. The CDR3 reads CASSLGTGFYEQYF. The CDR3 nucleotides are TGTGCCAGCAGCTTAGGGACAGGTTTTTACGAGCAGTACTTC.

Only a few counts were recorded for this clone. The chain uses TRBV4-3 and TRBJ2-5; tentative D call: TRBD1 (5 bases). Trimming took 0 bases from V and 5 from J, leaving 7 bases between them. In germline, CDR1 is LGHNA, CDR2 YSLEER. CDR3 size: 13 residues. CDR3 in amino acids: CASSQDAGETQYF. CDR3 sequence (DNA): TGCGCCAGCAGCCAAGATGCAGGGGAGACCCAGTACTTC.

V and J are TRBV19 and TRBJ1-4; 8 bases line up with TRBD1. The V gene's germline CDR1 is LNHDA and CDR2 SQIVND (reference sequence). The CDR3 sequence is 16 residues long. Unmatched junction bases numbered 3, after V lost 3 bases and J lost 0 bases. The CDR3 coding sequence is TGTGCCAGTAGTATTACAGGGGGGTCAACTAATGAAAAACTGTTTTTT. Its translation is CASSITGGSTNEKLFF.

This clone came up a few times. The chain's CDR3 is CASSFTWTSGRYEQYF. The CDR3 bases are TGTGCCAGCAGTTTCACTTGGACTAGCGGGCGCTACGAGCAGTACTTC. This chain joins TRBV27 and TRBJ2-7; 11 bases line up with TRBD2. The CDR3 covers 16 residues. Per germline, CDR1 MNHEY and CDR2 SMNVEV (reference sequence). V lost 3 bases and J lost 3; bases outside the gene matches: 7.

CDR3 amino acids: CAWSVGHKGELFF. CDR3 nucleotide sequence: TGTGCCTGGAGTGTCGGACACAAAGGGGAGCTGTTTTTT. This sequence joins TRBV30 and TRBJ2-2, with a weak D call TRBD1 (5 bases). Germline CDR1 is GTSNPN and CDR2 is SVGIG (reference sequence). The CDR3 is 13 residues long. Trimming took off 0 bases at V and 8 bases at J, with 10 bases between the two ends.

This sequence joins TRBV7-9 and TRBJ2-3; TRBD2 matches at 10 bases. Germline V gene data show CDR1 as SEHNR and CDR2 as FQNEAQ (reference sequence). The CDR3 has 16 amino acids. The junction had 5 bases not matched to a gene; V was cut back by 5 bases and J by 0 bases. CDR3 sequence reads: CASSILAGGSTDTQYF. The CDR3 bases are TGTGCCAGCAGCATATTAGCGGGGGGAAGCACAGATACGCAGTATTTT.

The V gene is TRBV18, the J gene TRBJ2-6, with 10 positions matching TRBD1. The J segment lost 2 bases and the V segment lost 6 bases, leaving 7 bases of the junction unmatched. The germline V gene has CDR1 KGHSH and CDR2 LQKENI. The length of the CDR3 is 17 residues. CDR3 in DNA: TGTGCCAGCTCGCGGGGACAGGGGAGAGCTGGGGCCAACGTCCTGACTTTC. This translates into CASSRGQGRAGANVLTF.

A few counts support this clone. The genes are TRBV7-2 and TRBJ2-3; TRBD2 matches 9 bases. The CDR3 is 15 amino acids. V was clipped by 4 bases and J by 2 bases; unmatched bases: 4. In germline, CDR1 is SGHTA, CDR2 FQGNSA. The CDR3 DNA is TGTGCCAGCAGCTGGGCGGGGGGGTTCACAGATACGCAGTATTTT. Its translation is CASSWAGGFTDTQYF.

This clone is labeled as medium-sized. The chain recombines TRBV28 with TRBJ2-7; 9 positions agree with TRBD2. Germline trimming cut 5 bases from V and 2 bases from J; bases unmatched to any gene: 4. This CDR3 comprises 14 residues. Germline V gene data show CDR1 as MDHEN and CDR2 as SYDVKM. The CDR3 coding sequence is TGTGCCAGCAGTAACCAGCGGGAGGCCTACGAGCAGTACTTC. Protein product: CASSNQREAYEQYF.

The chain is built from TRBV10-1 and TRBJ2-7, with D maybe TRBD2 (5 bases). The ends were cut back, 7 bases at V and 3 bases at J, with 13 bases in the middle. This CDR3 is 13 amino acids long. Germline CDR1 is WNHNN and CDR2 is SYGVQD (reference sequence). CDR3 amino acids: CASTRPGNYEQYF. The DNA of the CDR3 is TGCGCCAGCACCAGGCCGGGAAACTACGAGCAGTACTTC.

This clone was seen just once. The J gene is TRBJ1-5, the V gene TRBV19; TRBD1 is a possible D gene (5 bases). This CDR3 region has 16 residues. Between the trimmed V and J ends, which lost 5 bases and 7 bases, there was a span of 21 bases. CDR1 is LNHDA, CDR2 SQIVND, per germline (reference sequence). CDR3 region: CASSGRVGPGIQPQHF. CDR3 DNA sequence: TGTGCCAGTAGTGGGCGAGTAGGCCCAGGGATACAGCCCCAGCATTTT.

This clone was seen only a few times. The rearrangement links TRBV4-1 to TRBJ2-5; 9 positions match TRBD1. The length of the CDR3 is 15 residues. J was trimmed by 7 bases and V by 2 bases; bases with no gene match: 8. Germline CDR1 MGHRA, CDR2 YSYEKL. This CDR3 is CASSQMGQGSGTQYF. The CDR3 nucleotides are TGCGCCAGCAGCCAAATGGGACAGGGTTCCGGGACCCAGTACTTC.

This clone rates as medium-sized (0.01 to 0.1%). The chain employs TRBV5-1 and TRBJ2-1; TRBD2 agrees at 8 bases. Germline loops: CDR1 SGHRS, CDR2 YFSETQ. There are 16 residues in the CDR3. Germline trimming cut 0 bases from V and 7 bases from J; bases unmatched to any gene: 9. CDR3 protein: CASSLDPAGALNEQFF. CDR3 DNA sequence: TGCGCCAGCAGCTTGGACCCAGCGGGGGCTTTAAATGAGCAGTTCTTC.

This chain links TRBV19 with TRBJ1-2; 8 positions agree with TRBD1. V was clipped by 6 bases and J by 5 bases; unmatched bases: 11. The CDR3 extends over 15 amino acids. Germline CDR1 is LNHDA and CDR2 is SQIVND (reference sequence). Written as DNA, the CDR3 is TGTGCCAGTAGCAGGACAGGGCCCGCAGGGTATGGCTACACCTTC. Encoded protein: CASSRTGPAGYGYTF.